This TCR beta chain originates from a study of PD-1 blockade in classical Hodgkin lymphoma. Study-level background: Nivolumab was given intravenously to patients at 3 mg/kg every 2 weeks.

Looked up from germline, CDR1 is GTSNPN and CDR2 is SVGIG (reference sequence). This CDR3 has 12 residues. V was shortened by 0 bases and J by 4 bases, with 6 bases between the two germline ends. Study-level findings and limits: Patients were excluded if nivolumab began under 1 year after ASCT (the autologous transplant).

There was relapse after autologous stem cell transplantation in every patient, and there was variation in brentuximab vedotin exposure. Sequencing was performed with immunoSEQ multiplex PCR; in TCRdb, only in-frame clones are kept and a portion is missing. Of about 40,000 clones listed, about two thirds were seen once; the top ten hold less than 4%. As regards this clone: The antigen is undetermined.

Sample: peripheral blood mononuclear cells (PBMCs), taken at baseline. The chain combines TRBV30 with TRBJ1-1, with D possibly matching TRBD1 (5 bases). The clonotype was recovered from a human donor with classical Hodgkin lymphoma. The CDR3 bases are TGTGCCTGGAGTGTAGGGGCCACTGAAGCTTTCTTT. Encoded protein: CAWSVGATEAFF.